This paragraph covers one TCR beta chain sequence. Only one count was recorded for this clone. This clone's antigen is unknown. No base-level quality is on record; no much larger clone is a single base apart. Enrolling through a virtual design, the prospective study's participants ranged in age from about 18 to 89 years and lived across some 23 United States geographic areas. In the prospective study, cohorts were assigned on the basis of participant-reported clinical history obtained from a screening survey and a study questionnaire. Exposed participants had been in contact, within 2 weeks of entering the study, with a person who had a PCR-confirmed or clinician-diagnosed case of COVID-19. In the prospective study, mobile phlebotomists collected whole blood, serum and a nasopharyngeal or oropharyngeal swab from each participant. Prospective study participants could optionally give additional blood draws and questionnaires over an approximately 2-month period. Prospective study blood samples were shipped either frozen or at room temperature before DNA extraction.

The data belong to a study of blood T cell repertoires in COVID-19 (TCRdb year 2020). General notes on the study: Samples covering the acute and convalescent phases of COVID-19 were provided by collaborators in the United States, Italy and Spain. Deeply sampled blood TCRbeta repertoires from subjects exposed to, actively infected with, or recovered from COVID-19 were included in the dataset. A freely available public database, intended as a resource for researchers studying the immune response to SARS-CoV-2, is where the repertoires were released. The material from the prospective study consisted of cDNA or gDNA derived from T cells, B-cell-depleted T cells, or PBMCs. A de-identified subject ID, COVID-19 status, age in years and sex were almost always included in the sample metadata. Where available, HLA class I and class II types were taken from metadata supplied by the sample provider and were not determined by assay-based typing. The samples were drawn from two sources: the first 160 participants of the ongoing ImmuneRACE study, and 1,200 or so subjects contributed by 6 global collaborators.

Study-wide findings and limitations: Clinical and demographic metadata were provided uncurated, with the amount varying by source and participant.

TCRbeta CDR3 regions were amplified from genomic DNA by means of the immunoSEQ Assay, a bias-controlled multiplex PCR. The study's own analysis went as follows. The number of nucleated cells in each sample was estimated from the amplification of reference gene primers within the assay. Sequence reads were collapsed and filtered to measure the absolute abundance of every unique TCRbeta CDR3 rearrangement. For each sample, productive Simpson clonality was calculated as the square root of Simpson's diversity index over productive rearrangements. TCRdb's version of the immuneACCESS table is confined to in-frame rearrangements and falls short of the full clone set. An unresolved V gene accounts for under half of the shortfall where checked; the remainder is of unknown origin. V and J calls and clone size come straight from that table; D and trimming were deduced from the DNA. Counted in this sample were approximately 65,000 clones; 72% of them appeared once. In total, the top ten clones hold 51% of the sample.

Sequencing was carried out using PBMCs or T cells enriched from blood (not recorded which). The clonotype comes from a woman in her sixties or seventies who had been exposed to COVID-19.

The sequenced DNA: TGTGCCAGCAGTCTTCAGGGAGGGACAGGGTACGGCTACACCTTC. Its translation is CASSLQGGTGYGYTF. The rearranged chain carries TRBV6-5 and TRBJ1-2; TRBD1 matches 9 bases in the middle. V is pruned by 5 bases and J by 8 bases, leaving 12 bases of the junction without a gene match. From the cysteine up to the phenylalanine, the CDR3 has a length of 15 residues. Just the 45-base CDR3 DNA is kept, in frame starting at base 1. For CDR1 and CDR2, the germline V gene lists MNHEY and SVGAGI.